The T cell receptor beta chain under discussion was sequenced for a study of patients and donors after allogeneic stem cell transplantation. The CDR3 runs to 17 residues. The germline V gene has CDR1 LGHNA and CDR2 YSLEER. V was trimmed by 4 bases and J by 1 base, leaving 19 bases between them. In TCRdb, the RT-PCR reads were re-called with MiXCR into one record per CDR3 protein. The sample has 90,000 to 130,000 distinct CDR3 sequences, less than 45% seen once. This chain links TRBV4-3 with TRBJ2-5, with D possibly being TRBD2 (5 bases). This TCR was recovered from a human donor who was either an allogeneic HSCT recipient or a stem cell or donor lymphocyte infusion donor (not recorded which). It is not recorded whose cells these are; they may come from a transplant donor. The sample comprised blood, either unsorted or a sorted T cell fraction (not recorded which). CDR3 nucleotide sequence: TGCGCCAGCAGCCCTTCGAAGGCCCAGACTATCCAAGAGACCCAGTACTTC. Translation: CASSPSKAQTIQETQYF.